This TCR beta chain was sequenced during a study of Ad26.COV2.S vaccination and SARS-CoV-2 variants. Study in general: Recipients of Ad26.COV2.S got it intramuscularly, once or twice 56 days apart. General study results and limits: Substantial post-vaccination breadth of spike-specific CD8+ and CD4+ T cell responses was reported.

Treatment here: over 15 received Ad26.COV2.S at low or high dose, single or two shots; several received placebo; per-sample allocation not given. The samples date from day 63 after the first vaccine or placebo injection. The vaccine antigen was prefusion-stabilized Wuhan SARS-CoV-2 spike. The method was immunoSEQ multiplex PCR; TCRdb's version includes in-frame clones alone and lacks a portion of them. Of 430,000 or so clones in the sample, roughly nine tenths are singletons; the top ten hold about 2.5%. V lost 1 base and J lost 4, with 22 bases in between. Germline V gives CDR1 SGHNT, CDR2 YENEEA. The CDR3 runs to 19 residues. Comment on this clone: No antigen is known for it.

This receptor was identified in a person between 18 and 65 years old who received the Ad26.COV2.S COVID-19 vaccine or a placebo. The chain is built from TRBV11-3 and TRBJ1-4; TRBD1 is a possible D gene (5 bases). The sequencing used peripheral blood, collected in a trial of Ad26.COV2.S vaccine versus placebo. This CDR3 reads CASSLGRSGTGSYNEKLFF. CDR3 DNA: TGTGCCAGCAGCTTAGGGAGATCCGGGACGGGCTCTTATAATGAAAAACTGTTTTTT.